Listed below are T cell receptor beta chains from one sample, sequenced in a study of OX40 agonist ivuxolimab in advanced cancers. Libraries were prepared by immunoSEQ multiplex PCR; TCRdb keeps only in-frame clonotypes and omits some of them. The sample records roughly 39,000 clones, approximately 91% being singletons. The input for sequencing was CD4+ or CD8+ T cells sorted from blood, taken in a trial of the OX40 agonist ivuxolimab. The receptor set was obtained from an adult with an advanced solid tumor such as melanoma, head and neck, liver or kidney cancer. Each CDR3 is given without its conserved first and last residue. Fields, in order: V gene, clone size, CDR3 protein. Clone size is given for some rows only: seen once, a few or many times, or a class if the clone is expanded.

v_gene: TRBV7-2
abundance: .
CDR3aa: ASSLSAGGYNEQF

v_gene: TRBV30
abundance: few
CDR3aa: AWSRHEDNEKLF

v_gene: TRBV11-2
abundance: .
CDR3aa: ASSFGPPVDEQY

v_gene: TRBV10-1
abundance: .
CDR3aa: ASSESAATGELF

v_gene: TRBV5-1
abundance: .
CDR3aa: ASSFRQGPTDTQY

v_gene: TRBV5-1
abundance: .
CDR3aa: ASSLEGLGYTEAF

v_gene: TRBV7-9
abundance: .
CDR3aa: ASSPGTIDAADTQY

v_gene: TRBV27
abundance: .
CDR3aa: ASSPGLGGGPDEQF

v_gene: TRBV15
abundance: .
CDR3aa: ATARTGTMENDQPQH

v_gene: TRBV6-4
abundance: .
CDR3aa: ASRETGGGPDTQY

v_gene: TRBV11-2
abundance: .
CDR3aa: ASSPSGYTGELF

v_gene: TRBV28
abundance: .
CDR3aa: ASSLWGGRTEAF

v_gene: TRBV10-1
abundance: .
CDR3aa: ASSVPTGALSNQPQH

v_gene: TRBV5-1
abundance: .
CDR3aa: ASSLGGGGGNSPLH

v_gene: TRBV28
abundance: .
CDR3aa: ASSPDSYGYT

v_gene: TRBV19
abundance: .
CDR3aa: ASRGNAGEAQPQH

v_gene: TRBV19
abundance: .
CDR3aa: ASSRDLGPTNTEAF

v_gene: TRBV11-1
abundance: .
CDR3aa: ASSLVVDPYNEQF

v_gene: TRBV11-3
abundance: .
CDR3aa: ASSLVGKHNEQF

v_gene: TRBV9
abundance: .
CDR3aa: ASSVAPTDSYEQY

v_gene: TRBV29-1
abundance: .
CDR3aa: SVVSRGGGNTIY

v_gene: TRBV6-6
abundance: .
CDR3aa: ASSSPPMNTEAF

v_gene: TRBV2
abundance: .
CDR3aa: ASSGRAGLYNEQF

v_gene: TRBV29-1
abundance: .
CDR3aa: SVATGLTNEKLF

v_gene: TRBV5-1
abundance: .
CDR3aa: ASSLAAGNTEAF

v_gene: TRBV5-1
abundance: .
CDR3aa: ASSLAGGREKLF

v_gene: TRBV29-1
abundance: .
CDR3aa: SVGQLSYEQY

v_gene: TRBV28
abundance: few
CDR3aa: ASSFLAGHSGQF

v_gene: TRBV4-2
abundance: .
CDR3aa: ASSQDLAERGEKLF

v_gene: TRBV28
abundance: .
CDR3aa: ASSRPIGGSSPNQPQH

v_gene: TRBV7-3
abundance: .
CDR3aa: ASSLIIHNEQF

v_gene: TRBV19
abundance: .
CDR3aa: ASGPGQGDHTEAF

v_gene: TRBV14
abundance: once
CDR3aa: ASSPYRSGELF

v_gene: TRBV15
abundance: .
CDR3aa: ATSRKQGGMSSYNSPLH

v_gene: TRBV6-5
abundance: .
CDR3aa: ASSRGRTQY

v_gene: TRBV2
abundance: .
CDR3aa: ASIGLGQGKETQY

v_gene: TRBV5-4
abundance: .
CDR3aa: ASSLGTQGGEQY

v_gene: TRBV5-1
abundance: .
CDR3aa: ASSLVPGLMGNNNEQF

v_gene: TRBV7-9
abundance: .
CDR3aa: ASSVSHSASSYNEQF

v_gene: TRBV5-1
abundance: .
CDR3aa: ASSFSGRGQETQY

v_gene: TRBV28
abundance: .
CDR3aa: ATRQVYGQY

v_gene: TRBV5-4
abundance: .
CDR3aa: ASSLKTTSGQETQY

v_gene: TRBV7-3
abundance: .
CDR3aa: ASSLEVAGGRDEQF

v_gene: TRBV28
abundance: .
CDR3aa: ASSPPGGFYEQY

v_gene: TRBV12-5
abundance: .
CDR3aa: ASGLGQGKAF

v_gene: TRBV13
abundance: few
CDR3aa: ASSRGQGDTEAF

v_gene: TRBV4-2
abundance: .
CDR3aa: ASSQEKGTSGPGEQF